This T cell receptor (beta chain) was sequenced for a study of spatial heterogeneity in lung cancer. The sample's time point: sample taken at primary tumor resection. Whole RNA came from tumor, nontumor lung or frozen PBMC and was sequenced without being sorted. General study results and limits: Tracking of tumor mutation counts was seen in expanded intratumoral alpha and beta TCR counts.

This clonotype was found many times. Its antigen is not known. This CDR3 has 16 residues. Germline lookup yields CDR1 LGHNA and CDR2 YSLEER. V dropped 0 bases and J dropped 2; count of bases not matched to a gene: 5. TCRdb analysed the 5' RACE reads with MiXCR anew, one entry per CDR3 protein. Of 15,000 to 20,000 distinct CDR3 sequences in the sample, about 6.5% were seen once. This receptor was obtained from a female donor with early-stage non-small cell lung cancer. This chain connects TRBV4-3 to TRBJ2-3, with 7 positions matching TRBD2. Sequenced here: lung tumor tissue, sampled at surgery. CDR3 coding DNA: TGCGCCAGCAGCCAAGAGTCTAGCGGAGACACAGATACGCAGTATTTT. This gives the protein CASSQESSGDTDTQYF.